This TCR beta chain emerged from a study of regulatory T cells in long-lasting Graves disease. The study's findings and limits: The study found persistent patients shared more public clonotypes (roughly 3,000) than new patients (approximately 970).

Deletions cut 3 bases from V and 9 bases from J, with 14 bases between. The CDR3 totals 13 residues. This clonotype was detected ten times or more. No antigen is known for it. The authors built TCR beta libraries using iRepertoire HTBI primers and Arm-PCR of CDR3 regions. Per the original data handling: Some 60 TRBV and roughly 15 TRBJ segments were identified across samples. One entry per CDR3 protein, called by TCRdb with MiXCR from the multiplex PCR reads. V and J calls and clone size were set by TCRdb, not the authors. This repertoire shows hundreds of thousands of distinct CDR3 sequences, 22% found once; its top ten account for approximately 14%. The time point denotes: persistent/refractory GD, antithyroid drugs over 5 years with positive TRAb. Scientists built the TCR library using RNA that was extracted from PBMCs.

This rearrangement joins TRBV12-3 or TRBV12-4 to TRBJ1-2; TRBD1 might be the D (5 bases). The receptor comes from a female donor with Graves disease. Sample: peripheral blood mononuclear cells (PBMCs), taken when the disease was refractory, from a patient treated with antithyroid drugs. The CDR3 protein is CASSLAGFMSYTF. The CDR3 region has the DNA TGTGCCAGCAGTTTGGCAGGGTTCATGAGCTACACCTTC.